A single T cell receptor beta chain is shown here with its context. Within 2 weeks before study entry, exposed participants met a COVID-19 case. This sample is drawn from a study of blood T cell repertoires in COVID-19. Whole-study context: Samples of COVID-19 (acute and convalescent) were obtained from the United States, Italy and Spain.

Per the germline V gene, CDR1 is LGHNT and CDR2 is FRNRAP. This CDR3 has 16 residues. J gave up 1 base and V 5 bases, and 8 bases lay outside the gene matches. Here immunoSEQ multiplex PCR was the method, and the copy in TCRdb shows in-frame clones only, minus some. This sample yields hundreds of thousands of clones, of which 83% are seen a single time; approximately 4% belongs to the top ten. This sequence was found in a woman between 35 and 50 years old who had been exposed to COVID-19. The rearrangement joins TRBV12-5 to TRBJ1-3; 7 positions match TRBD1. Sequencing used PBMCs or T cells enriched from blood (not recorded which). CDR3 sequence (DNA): TGTGCTAGTGGTCTAACGACAGGGAAATCTGGAAACACCATATATTTT. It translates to CASGLTTGKSGNTIYF.